The sequence of this TCR beta chain was determined in a study of T cells in Graves' hyperthyroidism and ophthalmopathy. The investigators amplified TCR beta CDR3 regions from RNA transcripts. The HTBI primer set served for first-round RT-PCR of the TCR CDR3. TCRdb recomputed calls from the multiplex PCR reads with MiXCR, one row per CDR3 protein. Of about 400,000 distinct CDR3 sequences in the sample, approximately 13% are singletons; the top ten hold roughly 4.8%. Findings and caveats of the study: Blood also showed most of the thyroid clonotypes that were expanded above 0.001.

This clonotype turned up a few times. Its antigen is currently unknown. Trimming removed 2 bases at V and 7 bases at J, with 15 bases between. The CDR3 is 14 residues long. Germline assignment: CDR1 MDHEN and CDR2 SYDVKM. Uncontrolled infections, other autoimmune diseases, pregnancy or lactation led to exclusion of patients. This clonotype was sampled from a woman under 30 with Graves' hyperthyroidism. The chain employs TRBV28 and TRBJ2-7; unclear D gene. Sequenced input: blood. This CDR3 reads CASSLNLQPPEQYF. CDR3 nucleotides: TGTGCCAGCAGTTTAAATCTTCAGCCCCCAGAGCAGTACTTC.